A selection of T cell receptor beta chains follows, all from one sample in a study of cytotoxic CD8 clonotypes in ibrutinib-treated CLL. Assay used: immunoSEQ multiplex PCR; TCRdb lists only in-frame clones, some missing. The sample holds roughly 54,000 clones, roughly 57% seen once. Specimen: PBMCs, collected after 24 months of ibrutinib treatment. The receptor source for this set is a human donor with chronic lymphocytic leukemia. Each CDR3 is given with its conserved first and last residue. D genes are given only for firm matches. Part of the rows lack a size; the others show once, few, many or a class for expanded clones.

V gene,J gene,D gene,clone size,CDR3 protein,CDR3 DNA
TRBV6-5,TRBJ1-5,.,.,CASSYSGDNQPQHF,TGTGCCAGCAGTTACTCGGGAGACAATCAGCCCCAGCATTTT
TRBV20-1,TRBJ1-2,.,.,CSASKTPGHHF,TGCAGTGCTAGCAAAACACCGGGACACCACTTC
TRBV28,TRBJ1-2,.,.,CASSLSGEGGYGYTF,TGTGCCAGCAGTTTATCTGGGGAGGGAGGCTATGGCTACACCTTC
TRBV9,TRBJ1-2,.,.,CASSGEGLGYGYTF,TGTGCCAGCAGTGGGGAAGGGCTCGGCTATGGCTACACCTTC
TRBV7-8,TRBJ2-2,.,few,CASSPRATLQGNTGELFF,TGTGCCAGCAGCCCTAGGGCAACGTTACAGGGGAACACCGGGGAGCTGTTTTTT
TRBV27,TRBJ1-1,.,.,CASSLRGIRNTEAFF,TGTGCCAGCAGTCTACGAGGGATCCGGAACACTGAAGCTTTCTTT
TRBV5-1,TRBJ1-2,.,few,CASSLGGSIQAKYGYTF,TGCGCCAGCAGCTTGGGGGGGAGCATACAGGCGAAATATGGCTACACCTTC
TRBV10-1,TRBJ2-1,.,few,CASSEGLGGTDEQFF,TGCGCCAGCAGTGAGGGGCTTGGGGGCACGGATGAGCAGTTCTTC
TRBV15,TRBJ1-2,TRBD1,few,CATRTTGIDGYTF,TGTGCCACCAGAACGACAGGGATTGATGGCTACACCTTC
TRBV11-3,TRBJ1-6,TRBD1,.,CASSLGQGNSPLHF,TGTGCCAGCAGCTTAGGACAGGGGAATTCACCCCTCCACTTT
TRBV7-9,TRBJ2-7,TRBD1,.,CASSHRGEQYF,TGTGCCAGCAGCCACAGGGGCGAGCAGTACTTC
TRBV6-5,TRBJ2-5,.,.,CASRGSQETQYF,TGTGCCAGCAGGGGCAGCCAAGAGACCCAGTACTTC
TRBV15,TRBJ2-1,TRBD2,.,CATSSQLGTSRNEQFF,TGTGCCACCAGCAGTCAATTGGGGACTAGCCGCAATGAGCAGTTCTTC
TRBV13,TRBJ1-1,.,few,CASSSGGNTEAFF,TGTGCCAGCAGCTCCGGGGGGAACACTGAAGCTTTCTTT
TRBV5-1,TRBJ2-7,.,.,CASSLGGFYEQYF,TGCGCCAGCAGCCTGGGGGGTTTCTACGAGCAGTACTTC
TRBV27,TRBJ2-7,.,.,CASSPGRGFSYEQYF,TGTGCCAGCTCCCCGGGCAGGGGCTTTTCCTACGAGCAGTACTTC
TRBV2,TRBJ2-2,.,few,CASSEVAQNTGELFF,TGTGCCAGCAGTGAAGTGGCACAGAACACCGGGGAGCTGTTTTTT
TRBV5-1,TRBJ2-1,TRBD2,.,CASSTGLAEPHEQFF,TGCGCCAGCAGCACAGGACTAGCGGAACCCCATGAGCAGTTCTTC
TRBV5-1,TRBJ2-7,TRBD2,.,CASSLLAGGPSAYEQYF,TGCGCCAGCAGCTTATTAGCGGGGGGGCCGTCCGCCTACGAGCAGTACTTC
TRBV9,TRBJ1-4,.,.,CASSVAGEKLFF,TGTGCCAGCAGCGTAGCTGGAGAAAAACTGTTTTTT
TRBV7-8,TRBJ2-2,TRBD1,.,CASSSGTGVLTGELFF,TGTGCCAGCAGTTCCGGGACAGGGGTTCTAACCGGGGAGCTGTTTTTT
TRBV2,TRBJ2-6,TRBD2,.,CASTRTSGGAAGANVLTF,TGTGCCAGCACGCGAACTAGCGGGGGGGCCGCGGGGGCCAACGTCCTGACTTTC
TRBV9,TRBJ1-1,.,.,CATRAGTLNTEAFF,TGTGCCACCCGAGCGGGAACGTTGAACACTGAAGCTTTCTTT
TRBV13,TRBJ2-1,TRBD2,.,CASSPGLADEQFF,TGTGCCAGCAGCCCGGGACTAGCGGATGAGCAGTTCTTC
TRBV5-1,TRBJ2-2,.,.,CASSLPSANTGELFF,TGCGCCAGCAGCTTGCCTAGCGCTAACACCGGGGAGCTGTTTTTT
TRBV5-1,TRBJ2-3,TRBD1,.,CASGRGGRGLFSTDTQYF,TGCGCCAGCGGCCGTGGTGGCAGGGGGCTTTTCAGCACAGATACGCAGTATTTT
TRBV5-1,TRBJ2-1,.,.,CASSLWAGVGDEQFF,TGCGCCAGCAGCTTGTGGGCAGGGGTAGGGGATGAGCAGTTCTTC
TRBV13,TRBJ1-1,.,.,CASSPTGLNTEAFF,TGTGCCAGCAGCCCCACAGGTTTGAACACTGAAGCTTTCTTT
TRBV2,TRBJ1-2,TRBD1,many,CASTSGQGRYGYTF,TGTGCCAGCACCTCGGGACAGGGACGATATGGCTACACCTTC
TRBV2,TRBJ2-3,.,.,CAITTGTTYTDTQYF,TGTGCCATCACGACCGGGACCACCTACACAGATACGCAGTATTTT
TRBV9,TRBJ1-3,.,.,CASSGRVFSGNTIYF,TGTGCCAGCAGCGGTCGGGTCTTCTCTGGAAACACCATATATTTT